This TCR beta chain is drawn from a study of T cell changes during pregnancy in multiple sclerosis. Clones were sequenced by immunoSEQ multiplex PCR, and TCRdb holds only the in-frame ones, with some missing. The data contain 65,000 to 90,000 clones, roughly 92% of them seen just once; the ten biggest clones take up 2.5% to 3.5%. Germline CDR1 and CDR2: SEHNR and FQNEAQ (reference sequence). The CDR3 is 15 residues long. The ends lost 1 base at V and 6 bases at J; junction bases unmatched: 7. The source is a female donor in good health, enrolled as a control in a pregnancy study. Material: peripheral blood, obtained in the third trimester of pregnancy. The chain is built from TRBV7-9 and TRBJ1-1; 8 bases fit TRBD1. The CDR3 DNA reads TGTGCCAGCAGCTTAGGGGACAGGCGGACGTCTGAAGCTTTCTTT. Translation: CASSLGDRRTSEAFF. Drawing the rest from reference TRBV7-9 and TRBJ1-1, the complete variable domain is DTGVSQNPRHKITKRGQNVTFRCDPISEHNRLYWYRQTLGQGPEFLTYFQNEAQLEKSRLLSDRFSAERPKGSFSTLEIQRTEQGDSAMYLCASSLGDRRTSEAFFGQGTRLTVV.